Listed here are 12 T cell receptor beta chains from one sample, sequenced in a study of OX40 agonist ivuxolimab in advanced cancers. Sequencing was performed with immunoSEQ multiplex PCR; in TCRdb, only in-frame clones are kept and a portion is missing. The data show approximately 99,000 clones, roughly 95% seen once. The specimen was CD4+ or CD8+ T cells sorted from blood, collected in a trial of the OX40 agonist ivuxolimab. The source is an adult with an advanced solid tumor such as melanoma, head and neck, liver or kidney cancer.

The V call is TRBV15, the J call TRBJ2-1, with 13 bases aligning to TRBD2. CDR1 is LNHNV, CDR2 YYDKDF, per germline (reference sequence). The CDR3 sequence is 16 residues long. J lost 6 bases, V lost 0 bases, and 2 bases had no gene match. CDR3 bases: TGTGCCACCAGCAGAGATGGACTAGCGGGAGTCAATGAGCAGTTCTTC. It yields the protein CATSRDGLAGVNEQFF.

On this clone: The same CDR3 can be traced to other DNA sequences in this sample. This chain joins TRBV5-1 and TRBJ2-5; the D is unclear. Germline V CDR1 and CDR2: SGHRS, YFSETQ. With 0 bases removed from V and 4 bases from J, the gap between germline ends came to 4 bases. The CDR3 length is 12 residues. The CDR3 sequence: CASSLVGETQYF. The CDR3 nucleotides read TGCGCCAGCAGCTTGGTTGGAGAGACCCAGTACTTC.

The chain employs TRBV2 and TRBJ2-5, with TRBD1 identical over 9 bases. CDR1 SNHLY and CDR2 FYNNEI come from the germline V gene. The ends lost 8 bases at V and 1 base at J; junction bases unmatched: 8. The CDR3 is 15 amino acids. CDR3 region: CASRGQGPLQETQYF. The CDR3 DNA reads TGTGCCAGCCGCGGACAGGGGCCCCTCCAAGAGACCCAGTACTTC.

DNA for the CDR3: TGTGCCAGCAGTGAACCTAGCTCCTACGAGCAGTACTTC. Encoded protein: CASSEPSSYEQYF. This sequence joins TRBV7-6 and TRBJ2-7; D uncertain. CDR1 and CDR2 (germline): SGHVS, FNYEAQ. The CDR3 has 13 amino acids. Trimming shortened V by 6 bases and J by 0 bases, and 9 bases separated the two germline ends.

V usage is TRBV27 and J usage is TRBJ1-6; D gene uncertain. Trimming took off 4 bases at V and 7 bases at J, with 8 bases between the two ends. Per the germline V gene, CDR1 is MNHEY and CDR2 is SMNVEV (reference sequence). The CDR3 has 13 residues. CDR3 in amino acids: CASSWTDNSPLHF. CDR3 coding DNA: TGTGCCAGCAGTTGGACGGACAATTCACCCCTCCACTTT.

The chain employs TRBV23-1 and TRBJ2-3, with D tentatively TRBD1 or TRBD2 (5 bases each). TRBV23-1 is flagged as an ORF with uncertain function. V lost 3 bases and J lost 2, with 12 bases in between. This CDR3 has 15 residues. CDR3 in DNA: TGCGCCAGCAGTCATCGCCAGGGACCCACAGATACGCAGTATTTT. Its translation is CASSHRQGPTDTQYF.

This rearrangement joins TRBV7-6 to TRBJ2-7, with D possibly TRBD1 on 5 matching bases. V dropped 5 bases and J dropped 0 bases, with 8 bases sitting between them. The CDR3 length is 13 residues. The V gene's germline CDR1 is SGHVS and CDR2 FNYEAQ. This CDR3 reads CASSHDSSYEQYF. The CDR3 DNA follows: TGTGCCAGCAGCCACGACAGCTCCTACGAGCAGTACTTC.

The V and J genes are TRBV6-1 and TRBJ1-5; D gene unclear. The germline V gene encodes CDR1 MNHNS and CDR2 SASEGT. This CDR3 comprises 14 residues. Trimming took off 2 bases at V and 5 bases at J, with 10 bases between the two ends. DNA for the CDR3: TGTGCCAGCAGTGAATTTGGAGATTATCAGCCCCAGCATTTT. Its translation is CASSEFGDYQPQHF.

The J gene is TRBJ2-7, the V gene TRBV4-3, with 13 bases lining up with TRBD2. Germline V CDR1 and CDR2: LGHNA, YSLEER. This CDR3 comprises 15 residues. With V trimmed by 1 base and J by 4 bases, 1 base remained unmatched. For the CDR3, the DNA is TGCGCCAGCAGCCAAGTACTAGCGGGAGGGTACGAGCAGTACTTC. Amino acid sequence: CASSQVLAGGYEQYF.

Here the CDR3 reads CSAPRGFEQFF. In DNA form, the CDR3 reads TGCAGTGCACCAAGGGGGTTTGAGCAGTTCTTC. The chain combines TRBV20-1 with TRBJ2-1; maybe TRBD1 (6 bases). This CDR3 comprises 11 residues. Trimming removed 6 bases from V and 9 bases from J, with 12 bases in between. The V gene's germline CDR1 is DFQATT and CDR2 SNEGSKA (reference sequence).

V usage is TRBV19 and J usage is TRBJ2-7, with 7 bases that match TRBD1. CDR1 is LNHDA, CDR2 SQIVND, per germline (reference sequence). CDR3 size: 14 residues. V trimming: 5 bases; J trimming: 4 bases; junction bases outside the gene matches: 8. The CDR3 is CASSPDRTGYEQYF. The DNA of the CDR3 is TGTGCCAGTAGTCCGGACAGGACCGGGTACGAGCAGTACTTC. Looking up the rest from reference TRBV19 and TRBJ2-7 gives the full variable domain: DGGITQSPKYLFRKEGQNVTLSCEQNLNHDAMYWYRQDPGQGLRLIYYSQIVNDFQKGDIAEGYSVSREKKESFPLTVTSAQKNPTAFYLCASSPDRTGYEQYFGPGTRLTVT.

The chain recombines TRBV7-9 with TRBJ1-2, with TRBD1 matching over 7 bases. With 6 bases clipped from V and 4 bases from J, the junction kept 8 bases outside the gene matches. The CDR3 length is 14 residues. Per the germline V gene, CDR1 is SEHNR and CDR2 is FQNEAQ (reference sequence). The CDR3 loop reads CASSRDSVTYGYTF. Here the CDR3 DNA reads TGTGCCAGCAGTAGGGACAGCGTGACCTATGGCTACACCTTC.